This T cell receptor (beta chain) was recovered during a study of T cell responses to AZD1222 COVID-19 vaccine. The protocol was immunoSEQ multiplex PCR, while the TCRdb copy is restricted to in-frame clones and leaves out a portion. The sample contains some 120,000 clones, about 92% of which appear only once. Broader study findings: An increase in Spike-specific TCR breadth and depth was observed after two AZD1222 doses. Baseline seropositivity characterized only a handful of AZD1222 recipients. Donors in the cohort were predominantly white British and more often female, and clonal diversity was possibly underestimated.

Per germline, CDR1 MNHEY and CDR2 SVGAGI. The CDR3 is 11 residues long. V dropped 2 bases and J dropped 6 bases, with 2 bases sitting between them. With regard to this clone: The antigen is unknown.

The origin of this receptor is an adult in good health. The V and J genes are TRBV6-5 and TRBJ2-1; no reliable D call. The sample here was peripheral blood, taken on day 0 of AZD1222 vaccination. The CDR3: CASSYSNEQFF. The DNA of the CDR3 is TGTGCCAGCAGTTACAGCAATGAGCAGTTCTTC.